Each of the 29 T cell receptor beta chains below was sequenced from the same sample in a study of OX40 agonist ivuxolimab in advanced cancers. Some clones are missing from TCRdb's copy, which holds only in-frame ones; the method was immunoSEQ multiplex PCR. Among tens of thousands of clones listed, roughly 91% were seen once. This specimen consisted of CD4+ or CD8+ T cells sorted from blood, obtained in a trial of the OX40 agonist ivuxolimab. The receptor set was obtained from an adult with an advanced solid tumor such as melanoma, head and neck, liver or kidney cancer.

The J gene is TRBJ2-5, the V gene TRBV11-3; D may be TRBD1 or TRBD2 (6 bases each). The V gene's germline CDR1 is SGHNT and CDR2 YENEEA. CDR3 length equals 16 residues. Deletions cut 3 bases from V and 4 bases from J, with 18 bases between. The CDR3 protein is CASSLETGGGSETQYF. Written as DNA, the CDR3 is TGTGCCAGCAGCTTGGAAACAGGAGGGGGGTCAGAGACCCAGTACTTC. The full variable domain, with the rest looked up from reference TRBV11-3 and TRBJ2-5, is EAGVVQSPRYKIIEKKQPVAFWCNPISGHNTLYWYLQNLGQGPELLIRYENEEAVDDSQLPKDRFSAERLKGVDSTLKIQPAELGDSAVYLCASSLETGGGSETQYFGPGTRLLVL.

V is TRBV6-5 and J is TRBJ2-2, with 7 bases identical to TRBD1. The germline V gene encodes CDR1 MNHEY and CDR2 SVGAGI. The CDR3 extends over 15 amino acids. Trimming removed 6 bases from V and 1 base from J; junction bases left unmatched: 5. Written as DNA, the CDR3 is TGTGCCAGCAGGAGACAGGGCGTGAACACCGGGGAGCTGTTTTTT. Protein: CASRRQGVNTGELFF.

The chain combines TRBV18 with TRBJ1-3; perhaps TRBD1 as D (6 bases). Deletions cut 5 bases from V and 0 bases from J, with 11 bases between. Germline values: CDR1 KGHSH, CDR2 LQKENI. The CDR3 totals 15 residues. The CDR3, as DNA: TGTGCCAGCTCAATACAGGGTTACTCTGGAAACACCATATATTTT. Residues: CASSIQGYSGNTIYF.

This clone was detected many times. The chain recombines TRBV7-3 with TRBJ2-3, with D possibly being TRBD1 (6 bases). Germline loops: CDR1 SGHTA, CDR2 FQGTGA. The CDR3 length is 15 residues. Trimming pared 0 bases from V and 1 base from J, leaving 8 bases between. CDR3 DNA: TGTGCCAGCAGCTTAACGGGACAAGGCACAGATACGCAGTATTTT. Translating it yields CASSLTGQGTDTQYF.

Concerning this clone: The junction does not match germline at one end; this may be a read error. The rearrangement uses TRBV7-7 and TRBJ2-5, with D perhaps matching TRBD2 (6 bases). The germline V gene has CDR1 SSHAT and CDR2 FNYEAQ (reference sequence). This CDR3 is built from 13 residues. For the CDR3, the DNA is TGTGCTAGCAGCCGGGACTTCCAAGAGACCCAGTACTTC. Translating it yields CASSRDFQETQYF.

The V gene is TRBV4-3, the J gene TRBJ1-5; D gene unclear. CDR1 and CDR2 (germline): LGHNA, YSLEER. V lost 0 bases, J lost 1 base, and 10 bases lay in between. This CDR3 spans 16 amino acids. In nucleotides, the CDR3 is TGCGCCAGCAGCCAAGATCGTTACGGCAGCAATCAGCCCCAGCATTTT. This gives the protein CASSQDRYGSNQPQHF.

This clone appeared once. The V call is TRBV9, the J call TRBJ2-2; D is unclear. Germline V gene data show CDR1 as SGDLS and CDR2 as YYNGEE. Trimming took off 0 bases at V and 0 bases at J, with 9 bases between the two ends. This CDR3 has 16 amino acids. CDR3 in amino acids: CASSVGTGTNTGELFF. The DNA for the CDR3 is TGTGCCAGCAGCGTAGGTACCGGAACGAACACCGGGGAGCTGTTTTTT.

This chain connects TRBV29-1 to TRBJ2-1, with a weak D call TRBD2 (5 bases). V lost 7 bases and J 8 bases, leaving 18 bases between the germline ends. Germline CDR1 and CDR2: SQVTM and ANQGSEA. The CDR3 has 13 amino acids. The CDR3 protein is CSADSRFFDEQFF. The CDR3 bases are TGCAGCGCGGACTCAAGGTTTTTCGATGAGCAGTTCTTC.

The rearrangement uses TRBV20-1 and TRBJ2-5; D gene ambiguous. The germline V and J ends were trimmed by 5 bases and 5 bases, with 9 bases remaining between them. CDR3 length equals 11 residues. Germline values: CDR1 DFQATT, CDR2 SNEGSKA (reference sequence). The CDR3 DNA reads TGCAGTGCTGCTGGGGTGGAGACCCAGTACTTC. It encodes CSAAGVETQYF.

This chain connects TRBV7-9 to TRBJ2-1; weak D call: TRBD2 (6 bases). The CDR3 totals 15 residues. V was trimmed by 0 bases and J by 7 bases, leaving 13 bases between them. Germline loops: CDR1 SEHNR, CDR2 FQNEAQ (reference sequence). In DNA form, the CDR3 reads TGTGCCAGCAGCTTAGCGTCGGGGGACTGGAATGAGCAGTTCTTC. This sequence encodes CASSLASGDWNEQFF. The variable domain in full, completed from reference TRBV7-9 and TRBJ2-1, reads DTGVSQNPRHKITKRGQNVTFRCDPISEHNRLYWYRQTLGQGPEFLTYFQNEAQLEKSRLLSDRFSAERPKGSFSTLEIQRTEQGDSAMYLCASSLASGDWNEQFFGPGTRLTVL.

The V gene is TRBV6-5, the J gene TRBJ2-1, with D unresolved. Germline values: CDR1 MNHEY, CDR2 SVGAGI. This CDR3 region has 14 residues. Deletions cut 0 bases from V and 12 bases from J, with 15 bases between. CDR3 loop: CASSYSTARKGQFF. CDR3 DNA: TGTGCCAGCAGTTACTCGACGGCTAGGAAAGGGCAGTTCTTC.

The chain couples TRBV5-1 to TRBJ2-3; D is unclear. CDR1 and CDR2 from the germline V gene are SGHRS and YFSETQ. V was pared by 0 bases and J by 6 bases, with 8 bases between. The CDR3 runs 13 residues. CDR3 sequence (DNA): TGCGCCAGCAGCTTGGGGCTCAGGGATACGCAGTATTTT. Translated: CASSLGLRDTQYF. Drawing the rest from reference TRBV5-1 and TRBJ2-3, the complete variable domain is KAGVTQTPRYLIKTRGQQVTLSCSPISGHRSVSWYQQTPGQGLQFLFEYFSETQRNKGNFPGRFSGRQFSNSRSEMNVSTLELGDSALYLCASSLGLRDTQYFGPGTRLTVL.

The chain carries TRBV10-3 and TRBJ1-4, with D possibly TRBD1 on 5 matching bases. Germline CDR1 reads ENHRY; CDR2 reads SYGVKD. This CDR3 region has 14 residues. With 3 bases removed from V and 7 bases from J, the gap between germline ends came to 12 bases. The chain's CDR3 is CAISDVQGREKLFF. For the CDR3, the DNA is TGTGCCATCAGTGACGTGCAGGGTCGTGAAAAACTGTTTTTT.

This chain connects TRBV7-2 to TRBJ1-3, with 7 bases fitting TRBD1. CDR3 length: 16 amino acids. Germline V gene sequence: CDR1 SGHTA, CDR2 FQGNSA. V shed 2 bases and J 1 base; nucleotides not matched to a gene: 5. CDR3 loop: CASSLYLTGSGNTIYF. The CDR3 nucleotides are TGTGCCAGCAGCTTATACCTGACAGGGTCTGGAAACACCATATATTTT.

The chain uses TRBV7-9 and TRBJ2-5; 10 nucleotides match TRBD2. The CDR3 covers 15 residues. CDR1 and CDR2 (germline): SEHNR, FQNEAQ (reference sequence). The CDR3 is CACPLSGREGETQYF. CDR3 in DNA: TGTGCTTGCCCCCTCAGCGGGAGGGAGGGAGAGACCCAGTACTTC.

Here the CDR3 DNA reads TGCGCCAGCAGCTTGCAGGGGGCTGGGAATGAGCAGTTCTTC. Its protein product is CASSLQGAGNEQFF. V and J are TRBV5-1 and TRBJ2-1; 8 positions match TRBD1. CDR1 and CDR2 from the germline V gene are SGHRS and YFSETQ. The CDR3 runs 14 residues. V gave up 1 base and J gave up 7 bases; unmatched junction bases: 4.

The J gene is TRBJ1-1, the V gene TRBV10-3, with 8 bases aligning to TRBD1. The CDR3 runs 11 residues. Germline CDR1 is ENHRY and CDR2 is SYGVKD. Trimming cost V 9 bases and J 4 bases; bases outside gene matches: 1. The CDR3 loop is CAITGGTEAFF. The CDR3 DNA reads as TGTGCCATTACAGGGGGCACTGAAGCTTTCTTT.

CDR3 sequence (DNA): TGTGCCAGCAGCTTAGTGGGTAGGACTGAAGCTTTCTTT. Translated, it gives CASSLVGRTEAFF. The rearrangement links TRBV7-9 to TRBJ1-1, with D hard to call. The length of the CDR3 is 13 residues. Trimming pared 1 base from V and 5 bases from J, leaving 8 bases between. Germline V gene sequence: CDR1 SEHNR, CDR2 FQNEAQ (reference sequence).

In this sample, this clone turned up once. The genes are TRBV2 and TRBJ2-3; unclear D gene. The germline V gene has CDR1 SNHLY and CDR2 FYNNEI. CDR3 length: 12 residues. Between the trimmed V and J ends, which lost 7 bases and 4 bases, there was a span of 9 bases. CDR3: CASNLLADTQYF. The CDR3 DNA follows: TGTGCCAGCAACCTGCTAGCAGATACGCAGTATTTT.

The chain combines TRBV28 with TRBJ2-1; D might be TRBD1 (5 bases). With 6 bases removed from V and 4 bases from J, the gap between germline ends came to 10 bases. Per the germline V gene, CDR1 is MDHEN and CDR2 is SYDVKM. This CDR3 is built from 13 residues. CDR3 sequence (DNA): TGTGCCAGCAGGCAGGGCTGGTACAATGAGCAGTTCTTC. Translated: CASRQGWYNEQFF.

The rearrangement joins TRBV19 to TRBJ2-1; the match to TRBD2 covers 16 bases. In germline, CDR1 is LNHDA, CDR2 SQIVND (reference sequence). The CDR3 runs to 20 residues. Trimming at V came to 4 bases and at J to 4 bases, leaving 13 bases not matched to a gene. The CDR3, as DNA: TGTGCCAGTAGTAGAAGGACCGGGACTAGCGGGAGGGGTAATTACAATGAGCAGTTCTTC. Translation gives CASSRRTGTSGRGNYNEQFF.

The chain links TRBV28 to TRBJ2-1; 14 nucleotides align to TRBD2. The CDR3 has 17 residues. The V gene end was trimmed by 5 bases and the J gene end by 1 base; junction bases not matched to a gene: 4. Germline-derived CDR1 and CDR2 are MDHEN and SYDVKM. The CDR3 is CASSGTSGSPSYNEQFF. In DNA, the CDR3 is TGTGCCAGCAGTGGGACTAGCGGGAGTCCGTCCTACAATGAGCAGTTCTTC.

The J gene is TRBJ2-1, the V gene TRBV19; the D is unclear. In germline, CDR1 is LNHDA, CDR2 SQIVND (reference sequence). V was pared by 0 bases and J by 1 base, with 4 bases between. The CDR3 is 14 amino acids. CDR3 residues: CASSIEGSYNEQFF. DNA of the CDR3: TGTGCCAGTAGTATAGAGGGGTCCTACAATGAGCAGTTCTTC.

The chain carries TRBV2 and TRBJ1-6; D remains unclear. The CDR3 loop spans 12 amino acids. CDR1 is SNHLY and CDR2 is FYNNEI in the germline V gene. Trimming removed 7 bases at V and 9 bases at J, with 10 bases between. The CDR3 loop is CASTDSGSPLHF. The CDR3 DNA reads as TGTGCCAGCACCGATTCCGGTTCACCCCTCCACTTT. Full variable domain (missing parts from reference TRBV2 and TRBJ1-6): EPEVTQTPSHQVTQMGQEVILRCVPISNHLYFYWYRQILGQKVEFLVSFYNNEISEKSEIFDDQFSVERPDGSNFTLKIRSTKLEDSAMYFCASTDSGSPLHFGNGTRLTVT.

The chain combines TRBV6-1 with TRBJ2-7; 7 nucleotides match TRBD2. The junction had 6 bases not matched to a gene; V was cut back by 2 bases and J by 2 bases. Germline V lookup: CDR1 MNHNS, CDR2 SASEGT. The CDR3 spans 15 residues. The CDR3 nucleotides read TGTGCCAGCAGTGAATCAGGCGGGAGAACCTACGAGCAGTACTTC. Translation gives CASSESGGRTYEQYF.

This chain links TRBV19 with TRBJ2-4; 10 positions match TRBD1. From germline, CDR1 is LNHDA and CDR2 SQIVND (reference sequence). With 3 bases clipped from V and 4 bases from J, the junction kept 3 bases outside the gene matches. CDR3 size: 15 residues. CDR3 coding DNA: TGTGCCAGTAGTATGGGGGGACAGGGGAAAAACATTCAGTACTTC. Amino acids: CASSMGGQGKNIQYF.

V gene TRBV7-9 combines with J gene TRBJ1-2; D gene ambiguous. CDR3 length equals 13 residues. The germline V gene has CDR1 SEHNR and CDR2 FQNEAQ (reference sequence). Trimming removed 8 bases from V and 8 bases from J, with 18 bases in between. The CDR3 sequence is CASASGNQQGYTF. The CDR3 coding sequence is TGTGCCAGCGCCAGCGGTAATCAGCAAGGCTACACCTTC.

This rearrangement joins TRBV15 to TRBJ1-3; D perhaps matches TRBD1 (5 bases). Germline V gene data show CDR1 as LNHNV and CDR2 as YYDKDF (reference sequence). Trimming took 1 base from V and 1 from J, leaving 8 bases between them. This CDR3 has 15 amino acids. CDR3 sequence reads: CATSRGGGSGNTIYF. DNA for the CDR3: TGTGCCACCAGCAGAGGCGGGGGTTCTGGAAACACCATATATTTT.

J is TRBJ2-2 and V is TRBV2; maybe TRBD1 (5 bases). The CDR3 covers 15 residues. Germline assignment: CDR1 SNHLY and CDR2 FYNNEI. The V gene lost 3 bases and the J gene lost 5 bases, with 13 bases spanning the gap. This chain's CDR3 is CASSDRGASTGELFF. The CDR3 DNA reads as TGTGCCAGCAGTGATAGGGGTGCGAGTACCGGGGAGCTGTTTTTT.